This entry is about one T cell receptor (beta chain). The antigen is undetermined. This record comes from a study of shared clonotypes between healthy human individuals. The wider study: Three plates each covered CD4 naive and memory; CD8 naive two, CD8 memory one.

Naivety among CD8 cells was defined by CD45RO negativity and positive CCR7 selection, thereby excluding terminally differentiated effector memory CD45RA+ cells. All the donors were Caucasian adults who lived in Nashville, Tennessee. Study-level points and caveats: Approximately 4.5% was the fraction of naive CD4 clonotypes found shared across four donors. Clonotypes shared by all four donors outscored non-shared clonotypes in generation probability.

Unmatched junction bases numbered 10, after V lost 3 bases and J lost 4 bases. The CDR3 extends over 16 amino acids. CDR1 is SQVTM and CDR2 is ANQGSEA in the germline V gene. Assay: immunoSEQ multiplex PCR; the TCRdb copy retains only in-frame clones and omits some. The data show approximately 740,000 clones, 80% to 95% seen once. This TCR came from a man younger than 45 in good health. The V call is TRBV29-1, the J call TRBJ2-3; TRBD2 aligns across 10 bases. What was sequenced was naive CD8+ T cells sorted from blood. The CDR3 here is CSVDKVGTSVPDTQYF. DNA for the CDR3: TGCAGCGTTGACAAAGTCGGGACTAGCGTCCCAGATACGCAGTATTTT.